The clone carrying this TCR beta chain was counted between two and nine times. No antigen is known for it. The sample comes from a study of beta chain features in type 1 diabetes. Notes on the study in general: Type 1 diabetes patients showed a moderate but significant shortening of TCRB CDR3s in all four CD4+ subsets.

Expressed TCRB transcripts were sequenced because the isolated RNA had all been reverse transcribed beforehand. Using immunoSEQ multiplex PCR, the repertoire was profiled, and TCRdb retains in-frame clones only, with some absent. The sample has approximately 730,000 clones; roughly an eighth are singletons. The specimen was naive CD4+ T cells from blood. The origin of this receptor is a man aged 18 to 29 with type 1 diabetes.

The CDR3 sequence is CASSSQGAKNIQYF. CDR3 nucleotides: TGTGCCAGCAGCTCACAGGGGGCCAAAAACATTCAGTACTTC. The V call is TRBV14, the J call TRBJ2-4; the match to TRBD1 covers 7 bases. The germline CDR1 and CDR2 sequences are SGHDN and FVKESK. The CDR3 extends over 14 amino acids. With 5 bases clipped from V and 1 base from J, the junction kept 2 bases outside the gene matches. The variable domain in full, completed from reference TRBV14 and TRBJ2-4, reads EAGVTQFPSHSVIEKGQTVTLRCDPISGHDNLYWYRRVMGKEIKFLLHFVKESKQDESGMPNNRFLAERTGGTYSTLKVQPAELEDSGVYFCASSSQGAKNIQYFGAGTRLSVL.